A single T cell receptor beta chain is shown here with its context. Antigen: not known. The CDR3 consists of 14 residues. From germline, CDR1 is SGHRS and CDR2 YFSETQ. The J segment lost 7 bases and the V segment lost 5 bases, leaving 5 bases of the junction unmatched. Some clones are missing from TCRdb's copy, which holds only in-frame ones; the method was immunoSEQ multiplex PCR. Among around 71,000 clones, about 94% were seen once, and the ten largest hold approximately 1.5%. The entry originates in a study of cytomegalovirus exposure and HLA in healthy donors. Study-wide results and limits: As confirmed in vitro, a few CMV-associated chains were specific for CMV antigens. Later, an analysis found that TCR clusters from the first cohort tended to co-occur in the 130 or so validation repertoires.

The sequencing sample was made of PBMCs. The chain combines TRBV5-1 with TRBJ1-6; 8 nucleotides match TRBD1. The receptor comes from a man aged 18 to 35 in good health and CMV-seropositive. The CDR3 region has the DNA TGCGCCAGCAGGACCGACAGGGGAAATTCACCCCTCCACTTT. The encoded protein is CASRTDRGNSPLHF. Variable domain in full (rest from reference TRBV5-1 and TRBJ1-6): KAGVTQTPRYLIKTRGQQVTLSCSPISGHRSVSWYQQTPGQGLQFLFEYFSETQRNKGNFPGRFSGRQFSNSRSEMNVSTLELGDSALYLCASRTDRGNSPLHFGNGTRLTVT.